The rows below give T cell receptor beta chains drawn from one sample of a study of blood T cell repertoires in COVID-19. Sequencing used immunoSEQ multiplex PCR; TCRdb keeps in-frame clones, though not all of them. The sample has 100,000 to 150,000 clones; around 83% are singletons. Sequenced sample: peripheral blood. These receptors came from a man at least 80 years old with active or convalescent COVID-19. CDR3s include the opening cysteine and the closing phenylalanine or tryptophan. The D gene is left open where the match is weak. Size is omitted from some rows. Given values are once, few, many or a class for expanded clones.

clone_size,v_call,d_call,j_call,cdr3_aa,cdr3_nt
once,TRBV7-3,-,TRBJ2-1,CASSLSGGAYNEQFF,TGTGCCAGCAGCTTAAGTGGGGGGGCTTACAATGAGCAGTTCTTC
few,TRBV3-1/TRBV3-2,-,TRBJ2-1,CASSQARPRGNNEQFF,TGTGCCAGCAGCCAAGCACGACCCCGAGGGAACAATGAGCAGTTCTTC
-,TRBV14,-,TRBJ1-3,CASSQGAGNTIYF,TGTGCCAGCAGCCAAGGCGCTGGAAACACCATATATTTT
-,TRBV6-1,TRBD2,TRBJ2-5,CASSEVGWGGETQYF,TGTGCCAGCAGTGAAGTGGGATGGGGAGGGGAGACCCAGTACTTC
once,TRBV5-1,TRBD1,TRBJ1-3,CASSALEGAGGNTIYF,TGCGCCAGCAGCGCTTTAGAGGGGGCTGGTGGAAACACCATATATTTT
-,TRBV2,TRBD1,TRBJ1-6,CASSEALQGVSPLHF,TGTGCCAGCAGTGAAGCGCTTCAGGGGGTCTCACCCCTCCACTTT
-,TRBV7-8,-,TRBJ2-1,CASSLTQHLNEQFF,TGTGCCAGCAGCTTAACACAGCACCTCAATGAGCAGTTCTTC
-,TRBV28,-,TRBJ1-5,CASSLWQGGSNQPQHF,TGTGCCAGCAGTTTGTGGCAAGGAGGGAGCAATCAGCCCCAGCATTTT
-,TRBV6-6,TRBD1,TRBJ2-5,CASSPRQGSGETQYF,TGTGCCAGCAGTCCCAGACAGGGGTCGGGAGAGACCCAGTACTTC
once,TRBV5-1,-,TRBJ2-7,CASSLDWGPTYEQYF,TGCGCCAGCAGCTTGGATTGGGGGCCGACCTACGAGCAGTACTTC
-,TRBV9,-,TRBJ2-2,CASSTTPGGTGELFF,TGTGCCAGCAGCACTACGCCAGGGGGGACCGGGGAGCTGTTTTTT
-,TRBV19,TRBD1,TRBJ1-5,CASSTQGALNQPQHF,TGTGCCAGTAGTACCCAGGGGGCCCTCAATCAGCCCCAGCATTTT
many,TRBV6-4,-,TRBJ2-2,CASSDRENTGELFF,TGTGCCAGCAGTGACAGAGAGAACACCGGGGAGCTGTTTTTT
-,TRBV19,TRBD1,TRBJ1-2,CASREGQGARGYTF,TGTGCCAGTAGGGAAGGACAGGGGGCTCGTGGCTACACCTTC
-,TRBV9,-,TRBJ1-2,CASSVVPTPTANYGYTF,TGTGCCAGCAGCGTAGTCCCCACCCCGACAGCTAACTATGGCTACACCTTC
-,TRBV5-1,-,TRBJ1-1,CASSETNTPTEAFF,TGCGCCAGCAGCGAGACAAATACCCCCACTGAAGCTTTCTTT
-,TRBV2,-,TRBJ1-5,CASSNAGGQPQHF,TGTGCCAGCAGTAACGCGGGGGGTCAGCCCCAGCATTTT
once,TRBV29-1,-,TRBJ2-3,CSVENGDTQYF,TGCAGCGTTGAGAACGGAGATACGCAGTATTTT
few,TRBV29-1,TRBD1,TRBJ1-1,CSVARTGGRTEAFF,TGCAGCGTCGCTAGGACAGGGGGTAGAACTGAAGCTTTCTTT
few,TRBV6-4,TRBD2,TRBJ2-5,CASSDSSRGGPQETQYF,TGTGCCAGCAGTGATTCTAGTCGGGGGGGTCCCCAAGAGACCCAGTACTTC
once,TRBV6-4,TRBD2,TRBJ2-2,CASSAGPNTGELFF,TGTGCCAGCTCAGCGGGACCCAACACCGGGGAGCTGTTTTTT
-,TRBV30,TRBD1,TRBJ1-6,CAWKSGGASSPLHF,TGTGCCTGGAAGTCAGGGGGCGCGTCTTCACCCCTCCACTTT
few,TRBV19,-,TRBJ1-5,CASSIQGNDQPQHF,TGTGCCAGTAGTATACAGGGAAACGATCAGCCCCAGCATTTT
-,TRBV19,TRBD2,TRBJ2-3,CASSKVAGSITDTQYF,TGTGCCAGTAGTAAAGTAGCGGGGTCGATCACAGATACGCAGTATTTT
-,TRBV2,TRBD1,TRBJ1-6,CASSLPGQGGSPLHF,TGTGCCAGCAGTCTCCCGGGACAGGGAGGGTCACCCCTCCACTTT
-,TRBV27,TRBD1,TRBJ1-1,CASSRQGLNTEAFF,TGTGCCAGCAGTAGACAGGGGCTGAACACTGAAGCTTTCTTT
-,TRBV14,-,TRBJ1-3,CASSQDQFAGNTIYF,TGTGCCAGCAGCCAAGATCAGTTTGCTGGAAACACCATATATTTT
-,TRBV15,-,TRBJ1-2,CATSRAGPRYGYTF,TGTGCCACCAGCAGAGCAGGGCCGCGCTATGGCTACACCTTC
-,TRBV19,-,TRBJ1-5,CASRRRQDNQPQHF,TGTGCCAGTAGACGGAGGCAGGACAATCAGCCCCAGCATTTT
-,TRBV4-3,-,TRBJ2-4,CASSQTGPVNIQYF,TGCGCCAGCAGCCAAACAGGGCCAGTTAACATTCAGTACTTC
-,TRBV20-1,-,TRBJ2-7,CSAKGEYEQYF,TGCAGTGCTAAGGGGGAGTACGAGCAGTACTTC
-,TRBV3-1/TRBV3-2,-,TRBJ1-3,CAGPIRGSFGNTIYF,TGTGCCGGGCCGATCAGGGGTTCATTTGGAAACACCATATATTTT
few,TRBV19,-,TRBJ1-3,CASRPTLRISGNTIYF,TGTGCCAGTAGGCCTACACTACGGATCTCTGGAAACACCATATATTTT
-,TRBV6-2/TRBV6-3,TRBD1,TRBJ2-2,CASSPRLGQRPNTGELFF,TGTGCCAGCAGCCCTCGTCTGGGACAGAGACCGAACACCGGGGAGCTGTTTTTT
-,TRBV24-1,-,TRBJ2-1,CATSDLRLFGNEQFF,TGTGCCACCAGTGATTTGCGGTTATTCGGGAATGAGCAGTTCTTC
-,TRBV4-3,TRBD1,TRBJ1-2,CASSLGQNYGYTF,TGCGCCAGCAGCCTGGGACAGAACTATGGCTACACCTTC
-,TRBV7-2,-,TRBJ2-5,CASSFSGLKQETQYF,TGTGCCAGCAGCTTCTCCGGACTAAAGCAAGAGACCCAGTACTTC
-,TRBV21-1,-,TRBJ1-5,CASSTRDRGNQPQHF,TGTGCCAGCAGCACCCGGGACAGGGGTAATCAGCCCCAGCATTTT
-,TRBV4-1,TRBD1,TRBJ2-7,CASSARTGGDYEQYF,TGCGCCAGCAGCGCCCGGACAGGGGGAGACTACGAGCAGTACTTC
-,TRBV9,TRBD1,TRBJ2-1,CASSVWTGEGEQFF,TGTGCCAGCAGCGTTTGGACAGGGGAGGGTGAGCAGTTCTTC